This entry features one TCR beta chain sequence. Its antigen is unidentified. The source of the sample is a study of Ad26.COV2.S vaccination and SARS-CoV-2 variants. Profiled with immunoSEQ multiplex PCR; TCRdb holds only in-frame clones, not every one. The sample consists of about 410,000 clones, around nine tenths of them appearing once. Study outcomes and limitations: Those who received the vaccine showed greater spike-specific TCR breadth than those given placebo. It was found that vaccine and placebo recipients had similar non-spike TCR breadth.

Treatment indicated: some 20 received Ad26.COV2.S at low or high dose, single or two shots; about 5 received placebo; per-sample allocation not given. Collection of samples fell on day 63 after the first vaccine or placebo injection. Germline V gene lookup returns CDR1 SEHNR and CDR2 FQNEAQ (reference sequence). The V segment lost 11 bases and the J segment 3 bases; nucleotides outside the gene matches: 6. The CDR3 covers 14 residues. The TCR originated in a person aged 18 to 65 who received the Ad26.COV2.S COVID-19 vaccine or a placebo. The rearrangement joins TRBV7-9 to TRBJ2-2; TRBD2 aligns across 10 bases. The specimen was peripheral blood, collected in a trial of Ad26.COV2.S vaccine versus placebo. CDR3 nucleotides: TGTGCCGGAAGGACTAGCGGAGACACCGGGGAGCTGTTTTTT. This codes for CAGRTSGDTGELFF.